This TCR beta chain originates from a study of blood T cell repertoires in COVID-19. Looking at the study overall: Acute-phase and convalescent COVID-19 samples originated in the United States, Italy and Spain. The analysed material was cDNA or gDNA that came from T cells, B-cell-depleted T cells, or PBMCs.

CDR1 and CDR2 (germline): SGHTA, FQGNSA. CDR3 size: 13 residues. The germline V and J ends were trimmed by 5 bases and 10 bases, with 15 bases remaining between them. This clone was picked up one time. In the study's own analysis: Estimation of nucleated cell counts relied on the amplification of reference gene primers. Only in-frame clones appear in the TCRdb table, and some are missing; sequencing was by immunoSEQ multiplex PCR. From that table come the V and J calls and clone size; the DNA was used to work out D and trimming. Of 100,000 to 150,000 clones in the sample, 88% were seen once. Sequenced: peripheral blood. The receptor was isolated from a man aged 50-60 years with acute or convalescent COVID-19. This rearrangement joins TRBV7-2 to TRBJ1-5; unclear D gene. The CDR3 sequence: CASSASPELPQHF. The CDR3 nucleotides are TGTGCCAGCAGCGCTAGCCCAGAGCTCCCCCAGCATTTT.